The T cell receptor beta chain under discussion was sequenced for a study of cytomegalovirus exposure and HLA in healthy donors. As for the study in general: As released early, the data held some 85 million unique TCRs from HLA-typed donors. Study-wide results and caveats: CMV serostatus was the only recorded immune exposure for donors.

A remark on this clone: The antigen is not known.

With 60 Vbeta and 13 Jbeta primers, the PCR was carried out. The assay was immunoSEQ multiplex PCR, and TCRdb's table has in-frame clones only and misses some. The sample records over 150,000 clones, around 76% being singletons. Input material: PBMCs. This clonotype originated in a girl under 18 in good health and CMV-seropositive.

The CDR3, as DNA: TGTGCCAGCAGCTTTAGCAGTACTGGCACAGATACGCAGTATTTT. It codes for CASSFSSTGTDTQYF. This chain links TRBV9 with TRBJ2-3; D unclear. The V gene lost 4 bases and the J gene lost 1 base, with 13 bases spanning the gap. CDR3 length: 15 residues. From germline, CDR1 is SGDLS and CDR2 YYNGEE.